One TCR beta chain is described in this entry. What it binds is unknown. This entry is derived from a study of vaccination effects on CD4 cells after COVID-19. Investigators separated out CD4+ T cells once about eleven days of culture had passed. Using immunoSEQ multiplex PCR, the repertoire was profiled, and TCRdb retains in-frame clones only, with some absent. The repertoire holds 40,000 to 55,000 clones, with roughly 74% as singletons. Study-wide results and caveats: Whether induced by infection or by vaccine, clones showed marked clonal contraction late after vaccination.

Trimming removed 0 bases from V and 4 bases from J; junction bases left unmatched: 5. Germline assignment: CDR1 MNHEY and CDR2 SVGAGI. The CDR3 sequence is 16 residues long. The chain recombines TRBV6-5 with TRBJ2-1; 8 bases are a match to TRBD2. The starting material was CD4+ T cells from PBMCs cultured without peptide, obtained before COVID-19 vaccination. The sequence came from a human donor who had a prior SARS-CoV-2 infection. CDR3: CASSYSTASGYNEQFF. DNA of the CDR3: TGTGCCAGCAGTTACTCGACGGCTAGCGGGTACAATGAGCAGTTCTTC.